This section outlines one T cell receptor beta chain sequence together with its context. A read error may account for a junction end that differs from germline. The sample is drawn from a study of regulatory T cells in long-lasting Graves disease. Time point meaning: newly diagnosed GD, antithyroid drugs for less than 3 months. Extracted PBMC RNA gave rise to the TCR library. Arm-PCR of CDR3 regions with iRepertoire HTBI primers generated TCR beta libraries. TCRdb itself ran the multiplex PCR reads through MiXCR, one entry per CDR3 protein. The sample has roughly 500,000 distinct CDR3 sequences; around 11% are singletons. These data were likewise used in another study, on T cells in Graves' hyperthyroidism and ophthalmopathy.

This clonotype originated in a woman aged 25 to 39 with Graves disease. The starting material was peripheral blood mononuclear cells (PBMCs), obtained at new diagnosis, from a patient treated with antithyroid drugs.

Written as DNA, the CDR3 is TGTGTCAGCAGCCCCACGACCAACTATGGCTACACCTTC. It yields the protein CVSSPTTNYGYTF. The chain joins TRBV7-2 to TRBJ1-2, with no clear D. Germline values: CDR1 SGHTA, CDR2 FQGNSA. This CDR3 is built from 13 residues.